The T cell receptor (beta chain) under discussion was sequenced for a study of T cell repertoires in cytomegalovirus infection. This clonotype showed up many times. This CDR3 is 16 amino acids long. With 4 bases removed from V and 0 bases from J, the gap between germline ends came to 12 bases. Looked up from germline, CDR1 is SGHVS and CDR2 is FNYEAQ. One entry per CDR3 protein results from TCRdb running MiXCR on the reads. This sample has more than 650,000 distinct CDR3 sequences, with 35% found just once. Sequenced: PBMCs. This TCR derives from a human donor in good health (CMV status not recorded). Some clones in this sample may be carry-over from other donors' samples. J is TRBJ2-2 and V is TRBV7-6; TRBD2 is a possible D gene (6 bases). CDR3 in DNA: TGTGCCAGCAGCTGGGGGGACGGTTCGAACACCGGGGAGCTGTTTTTT. Translating gives CASSWGDGSNTGELFF.